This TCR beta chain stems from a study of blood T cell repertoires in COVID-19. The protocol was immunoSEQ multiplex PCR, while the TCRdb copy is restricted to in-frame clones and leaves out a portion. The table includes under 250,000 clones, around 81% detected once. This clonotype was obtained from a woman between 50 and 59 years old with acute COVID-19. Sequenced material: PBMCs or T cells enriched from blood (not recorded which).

The CDR3 protein is CASSFGGGETQYF. CDR3 bases: TGTGCCAGCAGCTTCGGAGGTGGGGAGACCCAGTACTTC. The rearrangement uses TRBV7-2 and TRBJ2-5, with D possibly being TRBD2 (5 bases). This CDR3 region has 13 residues. Germline CDR1 reads SGHTA; CDR2 reads FQGNSA. The V and J ends lost 3 bases and 5 bases respectively, with 10 bases between them.